The rows below give T cell receptor beta chains drawn from one sample of a study of T-cell reconstitution after alpha-beta-depleted transplantation in children. TCRdb independently ran MiXCR on the PCR reads; one entry per CDR3 protein. The profile shows about 70,000 distinct CDR3 sequences, about a tenth of them singletons. The specimen comprised PBMCs, sampled before TCRalphabeta/CD19-depleted stem cell transplant. All receptors derive from a boy aged 10-17 years with acute myeloid leukemia, due to receive a stem cell transplant. Both conserved end residues are part of each CDR3. Each record gives: D gene, clone size, J gene, V gene, CDR3 DNA, CDR3 protein. D genes are given only for firm matches. Rows give clone size only sometimes, using once, few, many, or a class for an expanded clone.

NA | many | TRBJ2-2 | TRBV9 | TGTGCCAGCAGCACCGGGACGAAGAACACCGGGGAGCTGTTTTTT | CASSTGTKNTGELFF
TRBD2 | NA | TRBJ2-3 | TRBV6-7 | TGTGCGGCCAGTTATCGACTAGCGGGGGGGTCACCGACGGATACGCAGTATTTT | CAASYRLAGGSPTDTQYF
NA | many | TRBJ1-2 | TRBV28 | TGTGCCAGCAGTTTATCCGGGACGGCCTATCGCTACACCTTC | CASSLSGTAYRYTF
TRBD1 | NA | TRBJ1-1 | TRBV7-8 | TGTGCCAGCAGCCTTATGGCTCTGGACAGGGGCTCTGAAGCTTTCTTT | CASSLMALDRGSEAFF
TRBD2 | NA | TRBJ2-1 | TRBV6-4 | TGTGCCAGCAGTATTAGCGGGAGCTCCTACAATGAGCAGTTCTTC | CASSISGSSYNEQFF
NA | many | TRBJ2-7 | TRBV28 | TGTGCCAGCAGTTTGACCGGGACTGCATCCTACGAGCAGTACTTC | CASSLTGTASYEQYF
TRBD2 | NA | TRBJ2-1 | TRBV30 | TGTGCCTGGAGTGTATCTAGCGGAAATTTCAATGAGCAGTTCTTC | CAWSVSSGNFNEQFF
NA | many | TRBJ1-5 | TRBV10-2 | TGCGCCAGCAGTGCTCCGGGGAGCAATCAGCCCCAGCATTTT | CASSAPGSNQPQHF
NA | many | TRBJ2-1 | TRBV9 | TGTGCCAGCAGCCCTCACTTCGGGGGCGGCAATGAGCAGTTCTTC | CASSPHFGGGNEQFF
NA | many | TRBJ2-5 | TRBV10-3 | TGTGCCATCAGTGAAAGGGAAGAGACCCAGTACTTC | CAISEREETQYF
NA | many | TRBJ2-7 | TRBV10-3 | TGTGCCATCAGTGAGTCGAAGCGCCTCACATCAGGTTACGAGCAGTACTTC | CAISESKRLTSGYEQYF
NA | many | TRBJ2-3 | TRBV2 | TGTGCCAGCAGCCGGGCCGGGGGAGTCACAGATACGCAGTATTTT | CASSRAGGVTDTQYF
NA | many | TRBJ2-4 | TRBV11-2 | TGTGCCAGCAGCTTAAGGGGCCAGGGGAGCATTCAGTACTTC | CASSLRGQGSIQYF
NA | many | TRBJ1-2 | TRBV29-1 | TGCAGCGTCGGTTCCGCTTCTAACTATGGCTACACCTTC | CSVGSASNYGYTF
NA | many | TRBJ2-3 | TRBV20-1 | TGCAGTGCTAGGGGGGGCAAGGGAAGCGACCGTACGCAGTATTTT | CSARGGKGSDRTQYF
NA | many | TRBJ2-5 | TRBV7-6 | TGTGCCAGCAGCTTAGTCACGGGACGTGGGGCCCAGTACTTC | CASSLVTGRGAQYF
NA | many | TRBJ1-1 | TRBV5-1 | TGCGCCAGCAGCCCAGAAGGAGGGACTGAAGCTTTCTTT | CASSPEGGTEAFF
TRBD2 | many | TRBJ2-7 | TRBV5-1 | TGCGCCAGCAGCCGGACAGGGCAGACTAGCGGGGGCTACGAGCAGTACTTC | CASSRTGQTSGGYEQYF
NA | many | TRBJ2-7 | TRBV7-2 | TGTGCCAGCAGCTTTGCGAGACACACCTACGAGCAGTACTTC | CASSFARHTYEQYF
NA | many | TRBJ1-5 | TRBV28 | TGTGCCAGCAGTTTATGGGGCGCGCAATGGCCCCAGCATTTT | CASSLWGAQWPQHF
TRBD2 | many | TRBJ2-7 | TRBV5-1 | TGCGCCAGCAGCTCGGGACTAGCGGGAGCGTACGAGCAGTACTTC | CASSSGLAGAYEQYF
TRBD1 | many | TRBJ2-1 | TRBV24-1 | TGTGCCACCAGTGACTGGACAGGGGGTGAATCCAATGAGCAGTTCTTC | CATSDWTGGESNEQFF
NA | many | TRBJ1-1 | TRBV20-1 | TGCAGTGCCCCGGGACAAGCGAACACTGAAGCTTTCTTT | CSAPGQANTEAFF
NA | many | TRBJ2-3 | TRBV12-3/TRBV12-4 | TGTGCCAGCAGTCACAATACGCAGTATTTT | CASSHNTQYF
NA | many | TRBJ2-1 | TRBV10-1 | TGCGCCAGCAGTGATACAGGGAGCTCCTACAATGAGCAGTTCTTC | CASSDTGSSYNEQFF
NA | many | TRBJ2-3 | TRBV9 | TGTGCCAGCAGCGTAGTGACAGATACGCAGTATTTT | CASSVVTDTQYF
NA | NA | TRBJ2-2 | TRBV12-3/TRBV12-4 | TGTGCCAGCAGTTTGATGGCTTACGGGGAGCTGTTTTTT | CASSLMAYGELFF
NA | many | TRBJ2-7 | TRBV5-1 | TGCGCCAGCAGCCTCAGGGGTGACTACGAGCAGTACTTC | CASSLRGDYEQYF
NA | many | TRBJ2-1 | TRBV20-1 | TGCAGTGCCCCGGGGGCCCGGTCCTACAATGAGCAGTTCTTC | CSAPGARSYNEQFF
NA | many | TRBJ1-1 | TRBV4-1 | TGCGCCAGCAGCCAAGTGGCTGCGTTGGGTGAAGCTTTCTTT | CASSQVAALGEAFF
NA | many | TRBJ1-4 | TRBV5-6 | TGTGCCAGCAGCTTGCCCGGGGATGAAAAACTGTTTTTT | CASSLPGDEKLFF
NA | many | TRBJ1-4 | TRBV20-1 | TGCAGTGCTAGATCGATTTCAACTAATGAAAAACTGTTTTTT | CSARSISTNEKLFF
TRBD2 | many | TRBJ2-2 | TRBV30 | TGTGCCTGGGACGGGACTAGCGGGAAGGGGGAGCTGTTTTTT | CAWDGTSGKGELFF
TRBD2 | many | TRBJ2-3 | TRBV6-6 | TGTGCCAGCAGACCTAGCGGGGGGGAGGCAGATACGCAGTATTTT | CASRPSGGEADTQYF
TRBD2 | NA | TRBJ2-1 | TRBV27 | TGTGCCAGCAGTGAGGATGGTAGGCTAGCGGTACACTCCTACAATGAGCAGTTCTTC | CASSEDGRLAVHSYNEQFF
TRBD2 | many | TRBJ2-5 | TRBV3-1 | TGTGCCAGCAGCCAAGATCTCGAGCGGGAGCTACGAGAGACCCAGTACTTC | CASSQDLERELRETQYF
TRBD1 | many | TRBJ2-1 | TRBV6-2/TRBV6-3 | TGTGCCAGCAGTCCCGGGACAGGGGGGTCGCGGTTCTTC | CASSPGTGGSRFF
NA | NA | TRBJ2-7 | TRBV7-2 | TGTGCCAGCAGCAAGAAGGTCAACGGCGAGCAGTACTTC | CASSKKVNGEQYF
TRBD1 | many | TRBJ2-3 | TRBV6-5 | TGTGCCAGCAGTTATTCACAGGGGAGCGATACGCAGTATTTT | CASSYSQGSDTQYF
NA | many | TRBJ2-2 | TRBV9 | TGTGCCAGCAGCGCCGAGATACCCGGGGAGCTGTTTTTT | CASSAEIPGELFF
TRBD2 | many | TRBJ2-1 | TRBV25-1 | TGTGCCAGCAGTGCTAGCGGGAGGGAGAATGAGCAGTTCTTC | CASSASGRENEQFF
NA | many | TRBJ2-1 | TRBV20-1 | TGCAGTGCTAGAGATAGTACTCCCGGTTCCTACAATGAGCAGTTCTTC | CSARDSTPGSYNEQFF
NA | many | TRBJ2-7 | TRBV5-6 | TGTGCCAGCAGCTTGGTGGGACGGGGGACCTACGAGCAGTACTTC | CASSLVGRGTYEQYF
NA | few | TRBJ1-1 | TRBV18 | TGTGCCAGCTCACCTCTCCCTCGTAGTGAGGGGCGGGCTTTCTTT | CASSPLPRSEGRAFF
TRBD2 | NA | TRBJ2-7 | TRBV4-2 | TGTGCCAGCAGCACCCTAGCGGGAGGGGTGAGCGAGCAGTACTTC | CASSTLAGGVSEQYF